This is a list of T cell receptor beta chains from one sample in a study of blood T cell repertoires in COVID-19. Here immunoSEQ multiplex PCR was the method, and the copy in TCRdb shows in-frame clones only, minus some. The profile shows about 200,000 clones, 70% to 90% of them singletons. Material for sequencing was peripheral blood. These receptors originate from a woman of 80 years or more with acute or convalescent COVID-19. Each CDR3 is given with its conserved first and last residue. Each record gives: CDR3 protein, V gene, CDR3 length.

CATGGASTDTQYF TRBV24-1 13
CASSLSSGRGGAKNIQYF TRBV4-3 18
CASSPRTGNNQPQHF TRBV6-2/TRBV6-3 15
CATSDSSGSDTQYF TRBV24-1 14
CASSSSSGNTIYF TRBV7-8 13
CAISRDLRAHEQYF TRBV10-3 14
CASSRRQDMADTQYF TRBV19 15
CASSPDREGKLFF TRBV13 13
CASSRPPRGVYEQYF TRBV28 15
CASSYSTPSRGNQPQHF TRBV6-2/TRBV6-3 17
CASSLTPDGRAEAFF TRBV7-8 15
CASSLVPGNQPQHF TRBV7-9 14
CASSPGTGIYGYTF TRBV5-1 14
CASSPALRGYEQYF TRBV28 14
CASSLDRGYEQYF TRBV5-1 13
CASSPRGAGYGYTF TRBV6-2/TRBV6-3 14
CASSLGPGANIQYF TRBV7-2 14
CASRSQGYYGYTF TRBV6-6 13
CASSRDRDVRIYQPQHF TRBV19 17
CASSPVAGGDTQYF TRBV4-3 14
CASSSWQSNQPQHF TRBV7-9 14
CASRLRDRSSYNSPLHF TRBV7-2 17
CASRPGGEHFTGGKLFF TRBV28 17
CAWSLTGTGGEKLFF TRBV30 15
CASSGGQDYQPQHF TRBV2 14
CASSSPAGEFDIQYF TRBV2 15
CASSYDRGKQYF TRBV6-5 12
CASSFRDRYGYTF TRBV12-3/TRBV12-4 13
CASSPEMNYGYTF TRBV5-4 13
CASSLVGTGFSGANVLTF TRBV7-9 18
CASSLGPGSSGNTIYF TRBV5-6 16
CASSFGGGDTEAFF TRBV5-1 14
CAWSVSSVGAYTEKLFF TRBV30 17
CASSARVLMNTEAFF TRBV7-9 15
CASSLAASGRNYEQYF TRBV5-1 16
CASSLLAPGAYNEQFF TRBV5-1 16
CASSRQGAGELFF TRBV11-1 13
CASSPPARQSHQPQHF TRBV6-2/TRBV6-3 16
CASTNRGQETQYF TRBV6-5 13
CASSPPSLPEQFF TRBV18 13
CASSEGQGLNEQFF TRBV18 14
CASSLGLTYEQYF TRBV27 13
CAIRTTDEQFF TRBV10-3 11
CASSYQDSSYNEQFF TRBV6-2/TRBV6-3 15
CASSVGADNYGYTF TRBV9 14
CASSIAKDIYNEQFF TRBV19 15
CASSYAGSLVGYGYTF TRBV6-2/TRBV6-3 16
CASSLHGQGGTEAFF TRBV7-2 15
CASSPQRTSGVYEQYF TRBV5-4 16
CASSWNYRDRGDPYEQYF TRBV27 18
CASSDDYGYTF TRBV10-2 11
CAIRGTGRGNEQYF TRBV10-3 14
CASSHRTGWSKNTEAFF TRBV11-2 17
CASVGDRGYLGSNQPQHF TRBV28 18
CASSPMTVTDTQYF TRBV18 14